This TCR beta chain originates from a study of T cell repertoires in cytomegalovirus infection. The overall study: Indications of both CMV infection and matching HLA type were provided by public TCR beta signatures. Findings of the study overall: The cumulative frequency of public TCR beta families identified carriers of CMV plus the relevant HLA.

CDR3 length equals 14 residues. Germline CDR1 is SGHTA and CDR2 is FQGNSA. V was pared by 5 bases and J by 0 bases, with 8 bases between. TCRdb passed the reads through MiXCR, listing each CDR3 protein once. The repertoire holds about 330,000 distinct CDR3 sequences, with 9.5% as singletons. This clonotype was picked up many times. The antigen remains unidentified. The sequencing input was PBMCs. The chain couples TRBV7-2 to TRBJ2-4, with TRBD2 as a possible D gene (5 bases). This receptor was identified in a human donor in good health (CMV status not recorded). Some clones in this sample may be carry-over from other donors' samples. The CDR3 sequence: CASSPGLAKNIQYF. The CDR3 DNA reads TGTGCCAGCAGCCCCGGACTAGCCAAAAACATTCAGTACTTC.